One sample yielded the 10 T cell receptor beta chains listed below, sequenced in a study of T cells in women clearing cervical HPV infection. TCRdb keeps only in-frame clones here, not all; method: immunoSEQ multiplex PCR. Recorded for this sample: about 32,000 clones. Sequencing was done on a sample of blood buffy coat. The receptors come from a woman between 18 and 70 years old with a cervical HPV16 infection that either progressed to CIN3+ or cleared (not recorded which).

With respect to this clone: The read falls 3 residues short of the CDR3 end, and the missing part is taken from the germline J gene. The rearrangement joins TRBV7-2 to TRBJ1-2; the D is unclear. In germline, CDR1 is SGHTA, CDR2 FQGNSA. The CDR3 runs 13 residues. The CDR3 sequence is CASAASSYNDYTF. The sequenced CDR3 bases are TGTGCCAGCGCGGCGAGCTCCTACAATGAC.

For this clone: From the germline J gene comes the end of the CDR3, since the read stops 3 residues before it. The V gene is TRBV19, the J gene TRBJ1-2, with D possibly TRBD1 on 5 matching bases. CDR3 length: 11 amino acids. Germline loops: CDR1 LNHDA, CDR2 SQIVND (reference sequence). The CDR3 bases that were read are TGTGCCAGTAAGCAGGGACTTGAC. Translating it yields CASKQGLD. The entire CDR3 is CASKQGLDYTF.

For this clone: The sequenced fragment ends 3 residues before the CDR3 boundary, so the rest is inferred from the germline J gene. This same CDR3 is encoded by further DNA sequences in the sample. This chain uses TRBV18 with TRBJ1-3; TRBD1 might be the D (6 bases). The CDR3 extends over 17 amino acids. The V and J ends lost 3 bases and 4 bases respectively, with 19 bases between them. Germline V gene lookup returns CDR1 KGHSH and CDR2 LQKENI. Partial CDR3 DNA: TGTGCCAGCTCACCTCGCAGGGGTGTCTCAGCCGGAAACACC. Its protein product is CASSPRRGVSAGNT. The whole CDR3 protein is CASSPRRGVSAGNTIYF.

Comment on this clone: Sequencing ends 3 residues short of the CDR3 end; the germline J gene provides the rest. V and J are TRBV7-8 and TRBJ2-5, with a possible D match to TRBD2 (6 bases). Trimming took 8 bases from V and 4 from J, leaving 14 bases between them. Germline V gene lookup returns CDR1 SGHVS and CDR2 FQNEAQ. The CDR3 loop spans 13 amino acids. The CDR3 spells CASRLTSGETQYF. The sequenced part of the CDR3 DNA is TGTGCCAGCCGTCTGACTAGTGGAGAGACC.

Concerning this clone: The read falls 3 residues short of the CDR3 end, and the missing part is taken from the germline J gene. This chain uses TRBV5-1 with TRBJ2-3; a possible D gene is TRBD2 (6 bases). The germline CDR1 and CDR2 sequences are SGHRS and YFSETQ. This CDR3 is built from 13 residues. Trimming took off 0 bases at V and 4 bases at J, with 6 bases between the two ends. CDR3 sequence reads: CASSLGGADTQYF. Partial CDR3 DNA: TGCGCCAGCAGCTTGGGGGGGGCAGATACG.

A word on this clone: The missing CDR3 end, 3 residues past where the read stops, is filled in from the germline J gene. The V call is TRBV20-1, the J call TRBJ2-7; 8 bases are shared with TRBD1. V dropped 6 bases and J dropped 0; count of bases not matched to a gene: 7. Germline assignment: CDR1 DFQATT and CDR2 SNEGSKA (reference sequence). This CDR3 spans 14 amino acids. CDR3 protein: CSAMRTGSSYEQYF. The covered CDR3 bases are TGCAGTGCGATGAGGACAGGGAGCTCCTACGAG.

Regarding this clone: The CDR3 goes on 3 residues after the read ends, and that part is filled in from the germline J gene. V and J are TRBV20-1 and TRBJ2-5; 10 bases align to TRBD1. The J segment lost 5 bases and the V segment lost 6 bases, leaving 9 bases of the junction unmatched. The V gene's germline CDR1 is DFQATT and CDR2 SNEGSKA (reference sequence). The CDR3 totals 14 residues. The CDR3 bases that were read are TGCAGTGCGGGGGGGACAGGGGCGAGGGAGACC. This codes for CSAGGTGARET. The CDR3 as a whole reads CSAGGTGARETQYF.

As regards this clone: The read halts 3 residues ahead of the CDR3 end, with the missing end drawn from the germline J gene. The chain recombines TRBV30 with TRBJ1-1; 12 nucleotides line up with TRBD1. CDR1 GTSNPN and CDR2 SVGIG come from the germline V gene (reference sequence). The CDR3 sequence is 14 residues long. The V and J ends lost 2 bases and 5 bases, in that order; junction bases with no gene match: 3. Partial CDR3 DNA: TGTGCCTGGAGTACGGGACAGGGGGCTACTGAA. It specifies CAWSTGQGATE. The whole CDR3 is CAWSTGQGATEAFF.

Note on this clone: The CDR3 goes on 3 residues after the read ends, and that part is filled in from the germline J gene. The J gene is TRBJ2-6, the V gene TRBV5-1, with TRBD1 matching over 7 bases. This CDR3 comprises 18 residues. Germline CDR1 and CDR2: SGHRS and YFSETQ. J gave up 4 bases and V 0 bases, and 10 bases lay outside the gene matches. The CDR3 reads CASSLAGLQGLGANVLTF. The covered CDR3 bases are TGCGCCAGCAGCTTGGCCGGTTTACAGGGGCTGGGGGCCAACGTC.

The CDR3 DNA, read in part, is TGTGCCAGCAGCGTAGGAGCGGTCAAGGAAGAGACC. Encoded protein: CASSVGAVKEET. The full CDR3 reads CASSVGAVKEETQYF. The V gene is TRBV9, the J gene TRBJ2-5; maybe TRBD2 (5 bases). The CDR3 end is not reached by the read, which stops 3 residues before it; the germline J gene fills it in. Germline-derived CDR1 and CDR2 are SGDLS and YYNGEE. V was pared by 0 bases and J by 3 bases, with 12 bases between. This CDR3 contains 15 residues.